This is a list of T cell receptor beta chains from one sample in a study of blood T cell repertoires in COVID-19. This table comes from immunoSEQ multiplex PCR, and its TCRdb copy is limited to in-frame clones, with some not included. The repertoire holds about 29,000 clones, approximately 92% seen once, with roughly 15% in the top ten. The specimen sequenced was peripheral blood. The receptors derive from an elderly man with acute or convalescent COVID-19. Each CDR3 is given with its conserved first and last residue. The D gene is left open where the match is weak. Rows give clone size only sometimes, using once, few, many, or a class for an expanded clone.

DNA: TGCGCCAGCAGCAGAGGACAGGGGTACATCGATGAGCAGTTCTTC
CDR3: CASSRGQGYIDEQFF
J: TRBJ2-1
V: TRBV5-1
D: TRBD1
size: NA

DNA: TGCGCCAGCAGCCCGACAGGGGTCTTGATCCAAAACTTTTACGAGCAGTACTTC
CDR3: CASSPTGVLIQNFYEQYF
J: TRBJ2-7
V: TRBV5-1
D: TRBD1
size: NA

DNA: TGTGCCAGTAGTCCCAGACAGGGTGTTCCGACGAAGACCCAGTACTTC
CDR3: CASSPRQGVPTKTQYF
J: TRBJ2-5
V: TRBV19
D: TRBD1
size: once

DNA: TGTGCCAGCAGCCAAGACCTGGACAGATACGAGCAGTACTTC
CDR3: CASSQDLDRYEQYF
J: TRBJ2-7
V: TRBV3-1/TRBV3-2
D: NA
size: NA

DNA: TGTGCCATCAGGGAACAGGGGGTTGGAAACACCATATATTTT
CDR3: CAIREQGVGNTIYF
J: TRBJ1-3
V: TRBV10-3
D: TRBD1
size: NA

DNA: TGTGCCAGCAGCCCGGGACTCGCCTCCGATACGCAGTATTTT
CDR3: CASSPGLASDTQYF
J: TRBJ2-3
V: TRBV11-2
D: NA
size: NA

DNA: TGTGCCAGCAGTCTGGACAGGGGACTAACCGGGGAGCTGTTTTTT
CDR3: CASSLDRGLTGELFF
J: TRBJ2-2
V: TRBV27
D: TRBD1
size: NA

DNA: TGTGCCAGCAGTTTAACCCCGACAGGGGAAGGTGAAAAACTGTTTTTT
CDR3: CASSLTPTGEGEKLFF
J: TRBJ1-4
V: TRBV25-1
D: TRBD1
size: NA

DNA: TGTGCCAGCAGCCAAGAGGGCAGGGGGCGTAACACCGGGGAGCTGTTTTTT
CDR3: CASSQEGRGRNTGELFF
J: TRBJ2-2
V: TRBV14
D: TRBD1
size: NA

DNA: TGTGCCGCCCGAGGCGAGCGGACCATATATTTT
CDR3: CAARGERTIYF
J: TRBJ1-3
V: TRBV6-5
D: NA
size: NA

DNA: TGTGCCAGCAGTTTGCAGGGGTCTCTGTACTTC
CDR3: CASSLQGSLYF
J: TRBJ2-4
V: TRBV12-3/TRBV12-4
D: NA
size: NA

DNA: TGTGCCAGCAGCTTAGGGACTCCACCCCAAGAGACCCAGTACTTC
CDR3: CASSLGTPPQETQYF
J: TRBJ2-5
V: TRBV5-6
D: NA
size: NA

DNA: TGTGCCATCAAGGACAGGGTCGACTATGGCTACACCTTC
CDR3: CAIKDRVDYGYTF
J: TRBJ1-2
V: TRBV6-5
D: TRBD1
size: NA

DNA: TGCGCCAGCAGCTTGGATCGACTAGCCGCAGATACGCAGTATTTT
CDR3: CASSLDRLAADTQYF
J: TRBJ2-3
V: TRBV5-1
D: TRBD2
size: NA

DNA: TGTGCCAGCTCCCCCTTGGGCCCTGAAGCTTTCTTT
CDR3: CASSPLGPEAFF
J: TRBJ1-1
V: TRBV18
D: NA
size: once

DNA: TGTGCCATCAGTGAGTCGCTGCGGGGCCCCCTCACAGATACGCAGTATTTT
CDR3: CAISESLRGPLTDTQYF
J: TRBJ2-3
V: TRBV10-3
D: NA
size: NA

DNA: TGCGCCAGCTCCCGGGAGGGTACACTGGATACGCAGTATTTT
CDR3: CASSREGTLDTQYF
J: TRBJ2-3
V: TRBV5-1
D: TRBD2
size: NA

DNA: TGTGCCAGCTCCCCCCGACAGGGCCAGAACACTGAAGCTTTCTTT
CDR3: CASSPRQGQNTEAFF
J: TRBJ1-1
V: TRBV18
D: TRBD1
size: NA

DNA: TGTGCCAGCAGCCAAGGACGTTCCCGGGAGGGGTACTTC
CDR3: CASSQGRSREGYF
J: TRBJ2-7
V: TRBV3-1/TRBV3-2
D: TRBD2
size: NA